The TCR beta chain under discussion was sequenced for a study of Ad26.COV2.S vaccination and SARS-CoV-2 variants. TCRdb's copy holds only in-frame clones and misses some; the assay was immunoSEQ multiplex PCR. The sample includes over 110,000 clones, roughly 88% of them seen just once. Germline CDR1 is SGHRS and CDR2 is YFSETQ. V trimming: 4 bases; J trimming: 1 base; junction bases outside the gene matches: 8. This CDR3 has 16 residues. In this sample, this clone turned up a few times. The chain couples TRBV5-1 to TRBJ2-7; 10 positions match TRBD2. The material sequenced was peripheral blood, taken after recovery from COVID-19. The source is a human donor who had recovered from COVID-19. DNA of the CDR3: TGCGCCAGCAGCCACGGAGCTAGCGGGGGTTCCTACGAGCAGTACTTC. As protein: CASSHGASGGSYEQYF. Based on the CDR3 plus reference TRBV5-1 and TRBJ2-7, the full variable domain is KAGVTQTPRYLIKTRGQQVTLSCSPISGHRSVSWYQQTPGQGLQFLFEYFSETQRNKGNFPGRFSGRQFSNSRSEMNVSTLELGDSALYLCASSHGASGGSYEQYFGPGTRLTVT.